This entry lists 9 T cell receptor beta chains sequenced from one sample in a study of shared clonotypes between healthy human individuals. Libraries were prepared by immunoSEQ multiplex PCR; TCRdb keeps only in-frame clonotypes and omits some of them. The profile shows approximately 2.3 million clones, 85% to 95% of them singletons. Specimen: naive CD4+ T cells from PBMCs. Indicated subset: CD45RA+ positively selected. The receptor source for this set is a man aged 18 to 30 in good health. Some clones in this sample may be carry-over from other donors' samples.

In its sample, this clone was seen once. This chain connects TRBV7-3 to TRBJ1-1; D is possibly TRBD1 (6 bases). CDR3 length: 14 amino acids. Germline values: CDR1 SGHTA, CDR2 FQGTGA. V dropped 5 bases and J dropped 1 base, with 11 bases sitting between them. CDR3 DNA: TGTGCCAGCAGCGCGCTGGGGGCGAACACTGAAGCTTTCTTT. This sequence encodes CASSALGANTEAFF.

The CDR3, as DNA: TGTGCCAGCAGCTGGGCCCCGGGAGAGACCCAGTACTTC. It yields the protein CASSWAPGETQYF. This chain uses TRBV5-5 with TRBJ2-5; D is unresolved. The CDR3 contains 13 residues. V was clipped by 3 bases and J by 4 bases, with 10 bases between them. Germline V gene sequence: CDR1 SGHKS, CDR2 YYEKEE (reference sequence).

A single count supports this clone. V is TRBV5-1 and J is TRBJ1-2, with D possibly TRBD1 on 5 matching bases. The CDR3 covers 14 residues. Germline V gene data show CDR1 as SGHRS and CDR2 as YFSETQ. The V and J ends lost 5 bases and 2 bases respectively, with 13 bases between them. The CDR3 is CASRSTRDNYGYTF. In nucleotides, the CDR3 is TGCGCCAGCAGGTCCACCCGGGACAACTATGGCTACACCTTC.

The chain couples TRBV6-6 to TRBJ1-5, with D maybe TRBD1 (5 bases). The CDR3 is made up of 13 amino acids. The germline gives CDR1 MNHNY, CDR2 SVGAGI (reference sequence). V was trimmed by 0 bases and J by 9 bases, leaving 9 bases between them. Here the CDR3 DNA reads TGTGCCAGCAGTTACTCGGGGCAAGGGCCCCAGCATTTT. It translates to CASSYSGQGPQHF.

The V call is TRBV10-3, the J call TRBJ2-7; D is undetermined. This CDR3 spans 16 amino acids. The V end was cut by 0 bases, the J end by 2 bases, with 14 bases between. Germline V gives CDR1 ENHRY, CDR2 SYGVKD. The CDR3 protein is CAISESVGLATYEQYF. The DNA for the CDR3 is TGTGCCATCAGTGAGTCGGTGGGCCTGGCAACCTACGAGCAGTACTTC.

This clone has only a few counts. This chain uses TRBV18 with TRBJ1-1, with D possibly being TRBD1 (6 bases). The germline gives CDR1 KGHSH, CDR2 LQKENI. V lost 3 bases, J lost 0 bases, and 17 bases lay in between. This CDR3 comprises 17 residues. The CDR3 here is CASSPPDWDTMNTEAFF. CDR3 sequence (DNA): TGTGCCAGCTCACCGCCGGACTGGGACACCATGAACACTGAAGCTTTCTTT. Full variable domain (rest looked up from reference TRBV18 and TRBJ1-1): NAGVMQNPRHLVRRRGQEARLRCSPMKGHSHVYWYRQLPEEGLKFMVYLQKENIIDESGMPKERFSAEFPKEGPSILRIQQVVRGDSAAYFCASSPPDWDTMNTEAFFGQGTRLTVV.

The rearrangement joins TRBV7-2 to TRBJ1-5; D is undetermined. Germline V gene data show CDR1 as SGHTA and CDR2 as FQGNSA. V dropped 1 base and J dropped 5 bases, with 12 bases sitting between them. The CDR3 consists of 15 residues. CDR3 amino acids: CASSLDGSGDQPQHF. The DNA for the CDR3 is TGTGCCAGCAGCTTAGATGGTTCTGGGGATCAGCCCCAGCATTTT. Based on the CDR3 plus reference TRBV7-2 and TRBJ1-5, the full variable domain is GAGVSQSPSNKVTEKGKDVELRCDPISGHTALYWYRQSLGQGLEFLIYFQGNSAPDKSGLPSDRFSAERTGGSVSTLTIQRTQQEDSAVYLCASSLDGSGDQPQHFGDGTRLSIL.

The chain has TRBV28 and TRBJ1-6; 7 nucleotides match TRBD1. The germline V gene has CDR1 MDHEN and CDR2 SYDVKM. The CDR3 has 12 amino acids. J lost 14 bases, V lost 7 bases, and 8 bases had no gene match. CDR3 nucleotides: TGTGCCAGCAATGACAGGGACGGAACCCTCCACTTT. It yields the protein CASNDRDGTLHF.

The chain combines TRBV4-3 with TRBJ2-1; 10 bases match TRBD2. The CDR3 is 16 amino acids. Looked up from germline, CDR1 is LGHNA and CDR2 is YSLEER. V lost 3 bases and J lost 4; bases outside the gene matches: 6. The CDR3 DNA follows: TGCGCCAGCAGCCATCCACTAGCGGGGTTATACAATGAGCAGTTCTTC. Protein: CASSHPLAGLYNEQFF.